Listed below are T cell receptor beta chains from one sample, sequenced in a study of blood T cells in healthy people across ages. TCRdb re-called the 5' RACE reads through MiXCR, storing one row per CDR3 protein. This sample yields around 1,000,000 distinct CDR3 sequences, of which roughly a quarter are seen a single time; around 0.75% belongs to the top ten. These same records also appear under a second study, on T cells of mothers and their children.

Material for sequencing was blood. Receptors were obtained from a girl aged 2-15 years in good health. The CDR3 runs from the conserved cysteine through the conserved F or W. D genes are given only for firm matches. Not every row has a clone size; where given, it reads once, few, many or a size class.

size	J	D	V	length	CDR3	DNA
few	TRBJ1-1	TRBD1	TRBV7-9	16	CATTGTGGDANTEAFF	TGTGCCACAACCGGGACAGGGGGCGATGCGAACACTGAAGCTTTCTTT
few	TRBJ1-1	NA	TRBV5-1	13	CASSPRQATEAFF	TGCGCCAGCAGCCCCCGACAAGCGACTGAAGCTTTCTTT
few	TRBJ2-7	NA	TRBV6-5	14	CASSYSSSYYEQYF	TGTGCCAGCAGTTACTCCAGCAGCTACTACGAGCAGTACTTC
NA	TRBJ2-3	NA	TRBV20-1	14	CSAPRDPYTDTQYF	TGCAGTGCGCCCCGGGACCCTTACACAGATACGCAGTATTTT
NA	TRBJ2-1	NA	TRBV4-1	16	CASSQALSQGWDEQFF	TGCGCCAGCAGCCAAGCCCTCTCCCAGGGGTGGGATGAGCAGTTCTTC
NA	TRBJ2-1	TRBD1	TRBV12-3/TRBV12-4	14	CASTLGAGGNEQFF	TGTGCCAGCACCCTCGGGGCAGGGGGCAATGAGCAGTTCTTC
NA	TRBJ2-5	NA	TRBV20-1	14	CSARDGPRLEAQYF	TGCAGTGCTAGAGATGGCCCGAGGTTAGAGGCCCAGTACTTC
few	TRBJ2-7	NA	TRBV19	15	CASTPGQGDTYEQYF	TGTGCCAGTACCCCGGGCCAAGGGGATACCTACGAGCAGTACTTC
NA	TRBJ1-2	NA	TRBV5-1	16	CASSLLTSSAGNGYTF	TGCGCCAGCAGCTTGCTGACTTCCTCGGCAGGAAATGGCTACACCTTC
few	TRBJ1-6	NA	TRBV5-1	15	CASSFEATGNSPLHF	TGCGCCAGCAGCTTCGAGGCCACCGGGAATTCACCCCTCCACTTT
NA	TRBJ2-2	NA	TRBV10-3	13	CAIRQGGTGELFF	TGTGCCATCAGACAGGGTGGGACCGGGGAGCTGTTTTTT
NA	TRBJ1-2	NA	TRBV12-3/TRBV12-4	11	CASSSGRQDTF	TGTGCCAGCAGTTCCGGGCGTCAAGATACCTTC
many	TRBJ2-1	TRBD2	TRBV20-1	16	CSARDRSSGSFDEQFF	TGCAGTGCTAGAGATCGGTCTAGCGGGAGTTTTGATGAGCAGTTCTTC
NA	TRBJ2-1	TRBD2	TRBV7-9	17	CASSLEFVAGGVNEQFF	TGTGCCAGCAGCTTAGAGTTCGTTGCGGGAGGGGTCAATGAGCAGTTCTTC
NA	TRBJ2-1	NA	TRBV24-1	15	CATTNGGSSYNEQFF	TGTGCCACTACAAACGGAGGGAGCTCCTACAATGAGCAGTTCTTC
NA	TRBJ2-7	NA	TRBV12-3/TRBV12-4	13	CASSLLPLEEQYF	TGTGCCAGCAGTTTGCTACCCCTTGAAGAGCAGTACTTC
few	TRBJ2-5	NA	TRBV29-1	11	CSVVLPETQYF	TGCAGCGTTGTTTTACCAGAGACCCAGTACTTC
NA	TRBJ2-1	NA	TRBV20-1	16	CSARDPDSTLYNEQFF	TGCAGTGCTAGAGACCCGGACTCTACCTTATACAATGAGCAGTTCTTC
NA	TRBJ2-5	NA	TRBV29-1	11	CSGRNEETQYF	TGCAGCGGTAGGAACGAAGAGACCCAGTACTTC
NA	TRBJ2-3	TRBD2	TRBV20-1	14	CSARHSGRANTQYF	TGCAGTGCTAGACATAGCGGGAGAGCAAATACGCAGTATTTT
NA	TRBJ2-3	TRBD1	TRBV9	14	CASSVEGAQVTQYF	TGTGCCAGCAGCGTAGAGGGGGCGCAGGTGACGCAGTATTTT
NA	TRBJ2-3	NA	TRBV5-1	15	CASSLEQIHTDTQYF	TGCGCCAGCAGCTTGGAGCAGATACACACAGATACGCAGTATTTT
NA	TRBJ2-5	NA	TRBV5-4	13	CASRLSPKETQYF	TGTGCCAGCAGACTTAGTCCTAAAGAGACCCAGTACTTC
few	TRBJ1-4	NA	TRBV18	14	CASSPNFSNEKLFF	TGTGCCAGCTCACCGAATTTCTCTAATGAAAAACTGTTTTTT
once	TRBJ2-3	NA	TRBV19	17	CASSFFAWGEIGDTQYF	TGTGCCAGTAGCTTCTTCGCATGGGGGGAAATTGGAGATACGCAGTATTTT
few	TRBJ2-2	TRBD1	TRBV4-2	15	CASSPNRGSGGELFF	TGTGCCAGCAGTCCGAACAGGGGCTCGGGCGGGGAGCTGTTTTTT
NA	TRBJ1-1	TRBD1	TRBV27	16	CASSLGTGDMNTEAFF	TGTGCCAGCAGTTTGGGGACAGGGGATATGAACACTGAAGCTTTCTTT
few	TRBJ2-7	TRBD1	TRBV14	15	CASSYGTGGFYEQYF	TGTGCCAGCAGCTACGGGACAGGGGGGTTCTACGAGCAGTACTTC
NA	TRBJ1-4	NA	TRBV4-1	16	CASSQKLRGMDEKLFF	TGCGCCAGCAGCCAAAAGTTGCGAGGGATGGATGAAAAACTGTTTTTT
NA	TRBJ1-2	TRBD1	TRBV28	16	CASSLEGQWSGYGYTF	TGTGCCAGCAGTCTGGAGGGACAGTGGTCCGGCTATGGCTACACCTTC
NA	TRBJ2-7	TRBD2	TRBV7-2	17	CASSSLVAGRAPYEQYF	TGTGCCAGCAGCTCCCTAGTAGCGGGTCGAGCCCCCTACGAGCAGTACTTC
few	TRBJ1-2	NA	TRBV27	11	CASLGGEGYTF	TGTGCCAGCCTCGGGGGGGAAGGCTACACCTTC
NA	TRBJ2-1	TRBD2	TRBV5-1	16	CASSRSGSESYNEQFF	TGCGCCAGCAGCAGAAGCGGGAGTGAATCCTACAATGAGCAGTTCTTC
NA	TRBJ2-1	TRBD1	TRBV7-9	18	CASSPGQGALTSYNEQFF	TGTGCCAGCAGCCCGGGACAGGGGGCGCTTACCTCCTACAATGAGCAGTTCTTC
NA	TRBJ2-7	NA	TRBV7-8	12	CASSSPSAEQYF	TGTGCCAGCAGCTCCCCCAGTGCCGAGCAGTACTTC
NA	TRBJ2-7	NA	TRBV20-1	14	CSASPGHISYEQYF	TGCAGTGCTTCTCCGGGACACATTTCCTACGAGCAGTACTTC
once	TRBJ1-1	NA	TRBV6-2/TRBV6-3	14	CASSLLGQYTEAFF	TGTGCCAGCAGTTTACTTGGGCAGTACACTGAAGCTTTCTTT
NA	TRBJ2-7	TRBD1	TRBV7-9	15	CASSFEQGDTYEQYF	TGTGCCAGCAGCTTTGAACAGGGGGACACCTACGAGCAGTACTTC
NA	TRBJ2-2	TRBD1	TRBV3-1	15	CASSELDRGDRELFF	TGTGCCAGCAGCGAATTGGACAGGGGGGACCGGGAGCTGTTTTTT
once	TRBJ2-5	NA	TRBV11-3	14	CASSLMSGLETRYF	TGTGCCAGCAGCCTAATGTCGGGATTGGAGACCCGGTACTTC
few	TRBJ1-1	NA	TRBV20-1	12	CSAIHPGTKAFF	TGCAGTGCTATCCATCCAGGCACAAAAGCTTTCTTT
NA	TRBJ2-1	TRBD2	TRBV12-5	18	CASGLTEKTSGTLDEQFF	TGTGCTAGTGGTTTGACTGAAAAGACTAGCGGGACACTCGATGAGCAGTTCTTC
NA	TRBJ2-7	NA	TRBV20-1	14	CSARSPRDSYEQYF	TGCAGTGCTAGATCCCCGAGGGACTCCTACGAGCAGTACTTC
few	TRBJ1-5	NA	TRBV11-2	15	CASSLAHGGNQPQHF	TGTGCCAGCAGCTTAGCCCACGGGGGCAATCAGCCCCAGCATTTT
NA	TRBJ1-2	NA	TRBV12-3/TRBV12-4	16	CASSFTGTQILYGYTF	TGTGCCAGCAGTTTTACCGGGACTCAGATTTTATATGGCTACACCTTC
once	TRBJ1-4	NA	TRBV15	15	CATSRTDKANEKLFF	TGTGCCACCAGCAGAACGGACAAGGCGAACGAAAAACTGTTTTTT
few	TRBJ1-1	NA	TRBV7-8	13	CASSRVADREAFF	TGTGCCAGCAGCCGGGTGGCGGACCGTGAAGCTTTCTTT
few	TRBJ1-5	TRBD1	TRBV10-3	14	CAISGTGEDQPQHF	TGTGCCATCAGTGGGACAGGGGAAGACCAGCCCCAGCATTTT
NA	TRBJ2-2	NA	TRBV11-2	14	CASSLGDYTGELFF	TGTGCCAGCTCCCTAGGGGACTACACCGGGGAGCTGTTTTTT
few	TRBJ2-3	TRBD1	TRBV29-1	15	CSVEVAGGVLDTQYF	TGCAGCGTTGAAGTGGCAGGGGGCGTTCTAGATACGCAGTATTTT
few	TRBJ2-7	NA	TRBV7-2	19	CASSFPPFKLAFTADEQYF	TGTGCCAGCAGCTTCCCCCCTTTCAAACTCGCATTCACCGCCGACGAGCAGTACTTC
NA	TRBJ2-5	NA	TRBV7-2	13	CASSEGGSQRQYF	TGTGCCAGCAGCGAGGGCGGATCTCAACGGCAGTACTTC
NA	TRBJ2-1	TRBD2	TRBV7-3	16	CASSLRGLAGVNEQFF	TGTGCCAGCAGCTTGAGGGGGCTAGCGGGAGTTAATGAGCAGTTCTTC
few	TRBJ2-5	TRBD1	TRBV29-1	12	CSFRTGQETQYF	TGCAGCTTTCGGACAGGGCAAGAGACCCAGTACTTC
few	TRBJ2-3	TRBD2	TRBV29-1	16	CSVGAGVTRGTDTQYF	TGCAGCGTTGGAGCGGGGGTTACCCGCGGCACAGATACGCAGTATTTT
many	TRBJ2-5	TRBD2	TRBV5-1	15	CASSLAGGPQETQYF	TGTGCCAGCAGCTTAGCGGGGGGACCCCAAGAGACCCAGTACTTC
few	TRBJ1-6	NA	TRBV5-1	18	CASSLAPLGGGASSPLHF	TGCGCCAGCAGCTTGGCCCCACTTGGCGGGGGCGCGAGTTCACCCCTCCACTTT
few	TRBJ2-1	NA	TRBV20-1	16	CSARDRAVTSYNEQFF	TGCAGTGCTAGAGATCGGGCGGTGACCTCCTACAATGAGCAGTTCTTC